The T cell receptor beta chain under discussion was sequenced for a study of T cells expressing NK-cell markers. The authors generated TCR beta cDNA through 5'RACE template switching with UMIs. TCRdb reworked the 5' RACE reads into one entry per CDR3 protein, no DNA. This sample's table has about 260,000 distinct CDR3 sequences. CDR3 length equals 16 residues. CDR1 and CDR2 from the germline V gene are LGHNT and FRNRAP. Input material: blood T cells: a sorted CD56 or NKG2C T cell subset, CD4+ or CD8+ T cells, or bulk PBMC T cells (not recorded which). The receptor's source is a young man in good health. The genes are TRBV12-5 and TRBJ1-3. The CDR3 reads CASGLPHGGSGNTIYF.